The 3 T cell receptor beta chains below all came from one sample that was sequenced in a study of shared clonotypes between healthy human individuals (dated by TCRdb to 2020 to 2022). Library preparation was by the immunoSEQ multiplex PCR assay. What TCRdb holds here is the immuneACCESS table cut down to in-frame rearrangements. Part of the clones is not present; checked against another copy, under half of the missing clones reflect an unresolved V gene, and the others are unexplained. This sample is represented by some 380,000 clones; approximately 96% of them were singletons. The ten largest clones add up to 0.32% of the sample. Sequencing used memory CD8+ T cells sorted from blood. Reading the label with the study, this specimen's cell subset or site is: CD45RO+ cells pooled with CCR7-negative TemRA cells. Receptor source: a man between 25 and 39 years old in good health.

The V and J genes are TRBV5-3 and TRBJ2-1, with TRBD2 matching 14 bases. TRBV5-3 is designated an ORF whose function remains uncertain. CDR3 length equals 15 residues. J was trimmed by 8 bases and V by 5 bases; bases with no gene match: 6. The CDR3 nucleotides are TGTGCCAGAAGTCCCGGGACTAGCGGGAGTGATGAGCAGTTCTTC. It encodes CARSPGTSGSDEQFF.

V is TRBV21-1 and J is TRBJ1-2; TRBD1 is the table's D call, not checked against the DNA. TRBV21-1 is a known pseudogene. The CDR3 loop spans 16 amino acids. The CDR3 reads CASSAPDRPTNYGYTF. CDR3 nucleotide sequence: TGTGCCAGCAGCGCCCCGGACAGGCCTACAAACTATGGCTACACCTTC.

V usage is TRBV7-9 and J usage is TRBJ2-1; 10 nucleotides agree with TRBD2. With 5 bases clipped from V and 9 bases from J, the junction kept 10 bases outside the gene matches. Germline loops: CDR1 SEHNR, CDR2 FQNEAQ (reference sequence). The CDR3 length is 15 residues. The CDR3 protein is CASSRTLAGVREQFF. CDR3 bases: TGTGCCAGCAGCCGAACTCTAGCGGGAGTACGTGAGCAGTTCTTC.